The clone carrying this TCR beta chain was detected a few times. Antigen unknown. This CDR3 has 13 amino acids. V dropped 6 bases and J dropped 5 bases, with 11 bases sitting between them. Germline lookup yields CDR1 KGHSH and CDR2 LQKENI. This sample was taken from a study of beta chain features in type 1 diabetes. Looking at the study overall: Examined across all samples were roughly 100 million sorted cells. Study-wide results and caveats: PCR might favor shorter templates, but any such skew would affect patients and controls equally. The question left open here concerned HLA type influencing TCRB rearrangement. In every one of the four CD4+ subsets, TCRB CDR3s were moderately but significantly shorter in Type 1 diabetes patients.

Sorting of CD4+ naive, central memory, regulatory and stem cell-like memory cells was performed via CD45RO/CCR7/CD25/CD127/CD95/CD27. What was sequenced were expressed TCRB transcripts, since all of the isolated RNA had been reverse transcribed. This table comes from immunoSEQ multiplex PCR, and its TCRdb copy is limited to in-frame clones, with some not included. The sample has nearly 700,000 clones, under 15% seen once. Sequencing used naive CD4+ T cells from blood. This chain uses TRBV18 with TRBJ1-5; TRBD1 might be the D (5 bases). This TCR derives from a young man with type 1 diabetes. The CDR3 is CASSPGDDQPQHF. Here the CDR3 DNA reads TGTGCCAGCTCGCCCGGGGACGATCAGCCCCAGCATTTT.